The 26 T cell receptor beta chains below all came from one sample that was sequenced in a study of T cells expressing NK-cell markers. TCRdb re-called the 5' RACE reads and catalogs CDR3 proteins one per entry, DNA excluded. Here the sample table reports 400,000 or so distinct CDR3 sequences. The sequenced sample was blood T cells: a sorted CD56 or NKG2C T cell subset, CD4+ or CD8+ T cells, or bulk PBMC T cells (not recorded which). These receptors were taken from a woman in her forties or fifties in good health.

J is TRBJ2-1 and V is TRBV5-1. The germline V gene has CDR1 SGHRS and CDR2 YFSETQ. This CDR3 comprises 17 residues. CDR3: CASSRALGGSANNEQFF.

This rearrangement joins TRBV24-1 to TRBJ2-2. Germline values: CDR1 KGHDR, CDR2 SFDVKD. The CDR3 runs 14 residues. The CDR3 here is CATSDFGNTGELFF.

V gene TRBV2 combines with J gene TRBJ1-1; the D gene TCRdb calls, TRBD1, cannot be checked with no DNA. The germline CDR1 and CDR2 sequences are SNHLY and FYNNEI. The CDR3 covers 16 residues. The CDR3 spells CASSIVEVGASTEAFF.

The chain recombines TRBV12-3 or TRBV12-4 with TRBJ1-6; the D gene TCRdb calls, TRBD1, cannot be checked with no DNA. The CDR3 spans 14 residues. Here the CDR3 reads CASSLTGPHSPLHF.

This sequence joins TRBV12-3 or TRBV12-4 and TRBJ2-5. CDR3 length: 14 amino acids. The CDR3 sequence: CASSLGQSQATQYF.

This chain links TRBV12-3 or TRBV12-4 with TRBJ1-6. This CDR3 contains 15 residues. CDR3 protein: CASSPGTAKNSPLHF.

The chain combines TRBV13 with TRBJ2-5; the D call from TCRdb, TRBD1, cannot be confirmed without DNA. The CDR3 extends over 14 amino acids. Germline V gene lookup returns CDR1 PRHDT and CDR2 FYEKMQ (reference sequence). CDR3: CASSFRTESETQYF.

This chain links TRBV6-1 with TRBJ1-5. From germline, CDR1 is MNHNS and CDR2 SASEGT. This CDR3 spans 15 amino acids. The CDR3 spells CASRIWTASDQPQHF.

The chain links TRBV7-9 to TRBJ2-2; TCRdb gives TRBD1 as the D gene, but with no DNA this cannot be confirmed. From germline, CDR1 is SEHNR and CDR2 FQNEAQ (reference sequence). The CDR3 length is 15 residues. CDR3 loop: CASSFPGQGTGELFF.

The chain couples TRBV18 to TRBJ2-1. The CDR3 contains 12 residues. Germline assignment: CDR1 KGHSH and CDR2 LQKENI. This chain's CDR3 is CASSPGYDEQFF.

The genes are TRBV2 and TRBJ1-2; TCRdb's D call of TRBD1 is untestable without DNA. Germline V gives CDR1 SNHLY, CDR2 FYNNEI. The CDR3 has 13 residues. CDR3 amino acids: CASGQPTNYGYTF.

The CDR3 is CSVVDLYSYEQYF. The rearrangement links TRBV29-1 to TRBJ2-7. CDR1 SQVTM and CDR2 ANQGSEA come from the germline V gene. This CDR3 has 13 amino acids.

The chain has TRBV28 and TRBJ2-1; lacking DNA, the TRBD1 call made by TCRdb goes unchecked. This CDR3 spans 15 amino acids. Per germline, CDR1 MDHEN and CDR2 SYDVKM. CDR3 sequence: CASSFMVGSGTGRFF.

This sequence joins TRBV7-9 and TRBJ1-2. This CDR3 has 15 amino acids. The germline V gene encodes CDR1 SEHNR and CDR2 FQNEAQ (reference sequence). The CDR3 reads CASSLALGVNYGYTF.

The rearrangement uses TRBV7-9 and TRBJ2-1; with no DNA, the TCRdb D assignment of TRBD1 cannot be verified. The V gene's germline CDR1 is SEHNR and CDR2 FQNEAQ (reference sequence). The CDR3 is made up of 14 amino acids. CDR3 loop: CASSLAGGYREQFF.

The chain recombines TRBV27 with TRBJ2-1; TCRdb designates TRBD2, a call that cannot be tested without DNA. Germline values: CDR1 MNHEY, CDR2 SMNVEV (reference sequence). The CDR3 is 18 amino acids. This CDR3 reads CASSPRGTSGRTYREQFF.

This chain's CDR3 is CSVGGADTQYF. This sequence joins TRBV29-1 and TRBJ2-3; TCRdb calls TRBD1, which cannot be checked without DNA. Germline CDR1 is SQVTM and CDR2 is ANQGSEA. The CDR3 runs 11 residues.

V is TRBV5-1 and J is TRBJ1-1; the TRBD1 assignment by TCRdb is unverifiable without DNA. In germline, CDR1 is SGHRS, CDR2 YFSETQ. The CDR3 totals 13 residues. CDR3 residues: CASSSGDATEAFF.

The chain couples TRBV6-5 to TRBJ1-4; TCRdb reports TRBD1, a call that lacks DNA to check it against. Looked up from germline, CDR1 is MNHEY and CDR2 is SVGAGI. This CDR3 contains 15 residues. This CDR3 is CASSPGQSSVEKLFF.

The chain is built from TRBV20-1 and TRBJ1-4; TCRdb outputs TRBD1, but without DNA this stays unchecked. The CDR3 extends over 11 amino acids. Germline values: CDR1 DFQATT, CDR2 SNEGSKA (reference sequence). CDR3 sequence: CSARDPPMLFF.

This rearrangement joins TRBV5-1 to TRBJ2-1; checking the TCRdb D call of TRBD1 is not possible without DNA. Germline loops: CDR1 SGHRS, CDR2 YFSETQ. This CDR3 contains 13 residues. CDR3 amino acids: CASSTQVHNEQFF.

J is TRBJ1-1 and V is TRBV20-1. The CDR3 is 13 residues long. Germline loops: CDR1 DFQATT, CDR2 SNEGSKA (reference sequence). The chain's CDR3 is CSARWQGEAEAFF.

J is TRBJ2-3 and V is TRBV3-1; TCRdb lists TRBD1, though no DNA is available to test this call. The CDR3 spans 16 residues. Germline V gene data show CDR1 as LGHDT and CDR2 as YNNKEL (reference sequence). The CDR3: CASSPWTKGRADTQYF.

The chain couples TRBV19 to TRBJ1-1; the D call from TCRdb, TRBD1, cannot be confirmed without DNA. The CDR3 runs to 13 residues. CDR1 is LNHDA and CDR2 is SQIVND in the germline V gene (reference sequence). This CDR3 is CASSRQGRAEAFF.

This chain joins TRBV6-2 or TRBV6-3 and TRBJ2-1; as DNA is missing, the TRBD2 call by TCRdb cannot be tested. This CDR3 has 13 residues. CDR1 MNHEY and CDR2 SVGEGT come from the germline V gene. CDR3 residues: CASSYFSGRWQFF.

CDR3 region: CSVPGGNEQFF. The rearrangement links TRBV29-1 to TRBJ2-1; TCRdb proposes TRBD1, but this gene call is untestable without DNA. CDR1 is SQVTM, CDR2 ANQGSEA, per germline. CDR3 size: 11 residues.